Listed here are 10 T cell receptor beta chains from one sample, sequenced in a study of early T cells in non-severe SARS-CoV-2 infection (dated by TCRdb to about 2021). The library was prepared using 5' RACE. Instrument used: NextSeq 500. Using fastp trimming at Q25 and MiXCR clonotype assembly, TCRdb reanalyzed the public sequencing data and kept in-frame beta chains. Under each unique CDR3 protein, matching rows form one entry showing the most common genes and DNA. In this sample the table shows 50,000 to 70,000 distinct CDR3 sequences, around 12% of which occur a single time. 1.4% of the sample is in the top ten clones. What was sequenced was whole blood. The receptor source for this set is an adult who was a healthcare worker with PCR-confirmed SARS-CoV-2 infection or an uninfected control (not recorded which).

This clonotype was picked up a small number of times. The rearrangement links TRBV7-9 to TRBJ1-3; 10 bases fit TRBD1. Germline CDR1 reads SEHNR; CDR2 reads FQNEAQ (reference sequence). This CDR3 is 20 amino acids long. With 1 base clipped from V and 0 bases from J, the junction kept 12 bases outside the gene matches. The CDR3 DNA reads TGTGCCAGCAGCTTAGAGCCGGGACAGGGGCGCCTAAGCTCTGGAAACACCATATATTTT. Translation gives CASSLEPGQGRLSSGNTIYF.

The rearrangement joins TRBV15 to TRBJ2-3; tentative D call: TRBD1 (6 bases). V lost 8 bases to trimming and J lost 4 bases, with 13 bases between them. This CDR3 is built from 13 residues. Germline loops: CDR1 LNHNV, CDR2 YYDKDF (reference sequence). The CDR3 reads CATGFGGSDTQYF. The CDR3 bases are TGTGCCACCGGCTTTGGGGGCTCAGATACGCAGTATTTT.

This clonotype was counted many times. The CDR3 loop is CASSQQTVSYEQYF. The CDR3 DNA reads TGTGCCAGCAGCCAACAGACAGTTTCCTACGAGCAGTACTTC. V gene TRBV3-1 combines with J gene TRBJ2-7; possible D gene TRBD1, 5 bases. The CDR3 has 14 residues. V was cut by 2 bases and J by 1 base, with 9 bases left in between. CDR1 and CDR2 (germline): LGHDT, YNNKEL (reference sequence).

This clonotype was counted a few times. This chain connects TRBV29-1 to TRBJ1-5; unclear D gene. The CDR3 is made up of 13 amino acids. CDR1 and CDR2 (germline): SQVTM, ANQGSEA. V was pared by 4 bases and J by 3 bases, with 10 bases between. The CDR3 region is CSVGSGVNQPQHF. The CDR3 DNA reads TGCAGCGTTGGGTCTGGAGTCAATCAGCCCCAGCATTTT.

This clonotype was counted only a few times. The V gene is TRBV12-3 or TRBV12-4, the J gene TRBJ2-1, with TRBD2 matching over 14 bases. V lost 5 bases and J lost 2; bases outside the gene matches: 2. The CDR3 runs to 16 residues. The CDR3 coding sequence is TGTGCCAGCAGTGGGGGACTAGCGGGAGCCTACAATGAGCAGTTCTTC. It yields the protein CASSGGLAGAYNEQFF.

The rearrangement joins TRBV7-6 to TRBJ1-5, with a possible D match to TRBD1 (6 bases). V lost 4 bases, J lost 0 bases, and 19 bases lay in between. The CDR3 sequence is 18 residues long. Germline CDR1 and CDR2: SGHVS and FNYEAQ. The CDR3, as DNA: TGTGCCAGCAGCTCCCCCGTCGGGGGCGGCCATAGCAATCAGCCCCAGCATTTT. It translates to CASSSPVGGGHSNQPQHF.

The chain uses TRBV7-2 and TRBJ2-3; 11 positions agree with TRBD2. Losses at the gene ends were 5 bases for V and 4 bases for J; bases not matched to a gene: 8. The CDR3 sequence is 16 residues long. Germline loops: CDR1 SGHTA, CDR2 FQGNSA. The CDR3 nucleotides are TGTGCCAGCAGCGCGATAGCGGGGGGGCCCGCAGATACGCAGTATTTT. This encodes CASSAIAGGPADTQYF.

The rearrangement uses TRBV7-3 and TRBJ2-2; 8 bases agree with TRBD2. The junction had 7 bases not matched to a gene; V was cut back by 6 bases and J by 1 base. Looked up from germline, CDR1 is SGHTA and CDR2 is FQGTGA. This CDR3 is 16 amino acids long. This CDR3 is CASSSGGPLNTGELFF. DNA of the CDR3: TGTGCCAGCAGTTCGGGGGGGCCCCTGAACACCGGGGAGCTGTTTTTT.

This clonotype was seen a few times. This chain's CDR3 is CASSLGGSETQYF. The CDR3 DNA is TGTGCCAGCAGCTTAGGCGGATCCGAGACCCAGTACTTC. The rearrangement joins TRBV7-9 to TRBJ2-5, with D unresolved. V shed 1 base and J shed 5 bases, with 8 bases lying between them. Germline CDR1 is SEHNR and CDR2 is FQNEAQ (reference sequence). The CDR3 runs to 13 residues.

The CDR3 protein is CASSYRDNTEAFF. CDR3 coding DNA: TGTGCCAGCAGTTACCGGGACAACACTGAAGCTTTCTTT. This rearrangement joins TRBV6-2 or TRBV6-3 to TRBJ1-1; TRBD1 might be the D (5 bases). The germline V and J ends were trimmed by 2 bases and 2 bases, with 6 bases remaining between them. This CDR3 comprises 13 residues. In germline, CDR1 is MNHEY, CDR2 SVGEGT.